The 19 T cell receptor beta chains given below trace back to one sample, sequenced in a study of blood T cell repertoires in COVID-19. The protocol was immunoSEQ multiplex PCR, while the TCRdb copy is restricted to in-frame clones and leaves out a portion. Of 150,000 to 200,000 clones in the sample, more than 75% were seen once. The sample was peripheral blood. The receptors derive from a woman aged 55-69 years with COVID-19, enrolled during active disease.

The chain links TRBV6-5 to TRBJ2-3; 9 bases fit TRBD2. CDR1 MNHEY and CDR2 SVGAGI come from the germline V gene. The CDR3 contains 16 residues. V lost 0 bases, J lost 6 bases, and 7 bases stayed unmatched. CDR3 coding DNA: TGTGCCAGCAGTTACTCGGCGGGGGGGATTTTTGATACGCAGTATTTT. This translates into CASSYSAGGIFDTQYF.

This chain links TRBV7-6 with TRBJ2-5, with 8 bases that match TRBD2. V gave up 1 base and J gave up 1 base; unmatched junction bases: 2. This CDR3 contains 15 residues. CDR1 and CDR2 from the germline V gene are SGHVS and FNYEAQ. The CDR3 here is CASSLGLAIQETQYF. The CDR3 DNA is TGTGCCAGCAGCTTAGGACTAGCGATCCAAGAGACCCAGTACTTC.

The gene calls are TRBV6-6 and TRBJ1-1, with 8 bases fitting TRBD1. Germline CDR1 is MNHNY and CDR2 is SVGAGI (reference sequence). The CDR3 spans 14 residues. With 10 bases clipped from V and 10 bases from J, the junction kept 17 bases outside the gene matches. The CDR3 DNA sequence: TGTGCCACCCAAAGGACAGGGTCCCCGCTGGGAGCTTTCTTT. It codes for CATQRTGSPLGAFF.

The table lists this clone with a few counts. The genes are TRBV27 and TRBJ1-1, with a possible D match to TRBD1 (6 bases). This CDR3 is 13 amino acids long. With 6 bases removed from V and 1 base from J, the gap between germline ends came to 9 bases. Germline V gene data show CDR1 as MNHEY and CDR2 as SMNVEV (reference sequence). The CDR3 protein is CASSSRGNTEAFF. CDR3 sequence (DNA): TGTGCCAGCAGCTCCAGGGGGAACACTGAAGCTTTCTTT.

The chain employs TRBV7-3 and TRBJ2-3, with D perhaps matching TRBD2 (7 bases). Trimming cost V 0 bases and J 3 bases, with 10 bases left between them. The CDR3 runs to 15 residues. Germline values: CDR1 SGHTA, CDR2 FQGTGA. The CDR3 loop reads CASSLTGGRTDTQYF. In DNA, the CDR3 is TGTGCCAGCAGCTTAACGGGGGGGCGTACAGATACGCAGTATTTT.

The chain carries TRBV30 and TRBJ1-2; D uncertain. The germline CDR1 and CDR2 sequences are GTSNPN and SVGIG (reference sequence). The CDR3 is 14 residues long. Trimming stripped 4 bases from V and 6 bases from J, with 18 bases between. The CDR3 loop reads CAWNPWALSDGYTF. For the CDR3, the DNA is TGTGCCTGGAATCCCTGGGCGTTGTCGGATGGCTACACCTTC.

To note about this clone: The sample holds other DNA sequences that translate to the same CDR3. The chain has TRBV29-1 and TRBJ2-1, with TRBD1 matching over 8 bases. Germline V lookup: CDR1 SQVTM, CDR2 ANQGSEA. V gave up 6 bases and J gave up 1 base; unmatched junction bases: 5. The CDR3 extends over 14 amino acids. CDR3 loop: CSVAGGSSYNEQFF. The CDR3 bases are TGCAGCGTGGCAGGGGGCAGTTCCTACAATGAGCAGTTCTTC.

The chain couples TRBV28 to TRBJ2-6; tentatively, D is TRBD2 (6 bases). There are 15 residues in the CDR3. Trimming removed 3 bases from V and 2 bases from J, with 8 bases in between. Looked up from germline, CDR1 is MDHEN and CDR2 is SYDVKM. The CDR3 DNA reads TGTGCCAGCAGTTTGGGGGGACCTGGGGCCAACGTCCTGACTTTC. Protein product: CASSLGGPGANVLTF.

This clone was seen only once. The genes are TRBV2 and TRBJ2-1, with 9 bases aligning to TRBD2. The germline gives CDR1 SNHLY, CDR2 FYNNEI. The CDR3 loop spans 15 amino acids. Trimming removed 5 bases from V and 5 bases from J; junction bases left unmatched: 7. CDR3 residues: CASSLASGANNEQFF. CDR3 in DNA: TGTGCCAGCAGTCTCGCTAGCGGGGCTAACAATGAGCAGTTCTTC.

The gene calls are TRBV15 and TRBJ2-1; weak D call: TRBD1 (6 bases). The CDR3 sequence is 15 residues long. V lost 2 bases and J lost 8, with 16 bases in between. Germline values: CDR1 LNHNV, CDR2 YYDKDF (reference sequence). The CDR3 is CATSRSNYRDHEQFF. In DNA, the CDR3 is TGTGCCACCAGCAGATCAAACTACAGGGATCATGAGCAGTTCTTC.

V usage is TRBV6-5 and J usage is TRBJ2-2, with D unresolved. Germline loops: CDR1 MNHEY, CDR2 SVGAGI. Trimming took 0 bases from V and 1 from J, leaving 6 bases between them. The CDR3 has 15 amino acids. The CDR3: CASSYSNGNTGELFF. DNA of the CDR3: TGTGCCAGCAGTTACTCGAACGGGAACACCGGGGAGCTGTTTTTT.

The chain recombines TRBV10-3 with TRBJ1-2; maybe TRBD1 (6 bases). Germline CDR1 ENHRY, CDR2 SYGVKD. V lost 0 bases and J 4 bases, leaving 15 bases between the germline ends. The CDR3 length is 16 residues. CDR3 sequence: CAISESRGRVFYGYTF. CDR3 nucleotides: TGTGCCATCAGTGAGTCGAGGGGGAGGGTTTTCTATGGCTACACCTTC.

This chain joins TRBV19 and TRBJ1-1; D remains unclear. There are 14 residues in the CDR3. Germline values: CDR1 LNHDA, CDR2 SQIVND (reference sequence). The ends were cut back, 5 bases at V and 3 bases at J, with 13 bases in the middle. CDR3 sequence: CASSPASRYTEAFF. The CDR3 region has the DNA TGTGCCAGTAGTCCTGCTTCGAGATACACTGAAGCTTTCTTT. The entire variable domain, with the rest obtained from reference TRBV19 and TRBJ1-1, is as follows: DGGITQSPKYLFRKEGQNVTLSCEQNLNHDAMYWYRQDPGQGLRLIYYSQIVNDFQKGDIAEGYSVSREKKESFPLTVTSAQKNPTAFYLCASSPASRYTEAFFGQGTRLTVV.

The gene calls are TRBV7-8 and TRBJ2-7; D possibly corresponds to TRBD1 (5 bases). The CDR3 is 14 residues long. Germline V CDR1 and CDR2: SGHVS, FQNEAQ. Trimming took 0 bases from V and 2 from J, leaving 8 bases between them. The CDR3 sequence: CASSLAGLTYEQYF. CDR3 sequence (DNA): TGTGCCAGCAGCTTAGCGGGGCTTACCTACGAGCAGTACTTC.

This clone was observed once. The chain's CDR3 is CASSPEKTGFNQPQHF. The CDR3 bases are TGTGCCAGCTCACCAGAGAAGACAGGGTTCAATCAGCCCCAGCATTTT. The rearrangement links TRBV18 to TRBJ1-5; 7 bases map to TRBD1. The germline V gene encodes CDR1 KGHSH and CDR2 LQKENI. This CDR3 region has 16 residues. The junction had 7 bases not matched to a gene; V was cut back by 2 bases and J by 3 bases.

The gene calls are TRBV19 and TRBJ1-6; TRBD1 is a possible D gene (6 bases). Trimming left V 3 bases short and J 9 bases short, with 12 bases between. Germline CDR1 reads LNHDA; CDR2 reads SQIVND (reference sequence). The CDR3 loop spans 14 amino acids. The CDR3: CASSIDRSGSPLHF. In DNA form, the CDR3 reads TGTGCCAGTAGTATCGACAGGTCGGGTTCACCCCTCCACTTT. Full variable domain (remainder filled in from reference TRBV19 and TRBJ1-6): DGGITQSPKYLFRKEGQNVTLSCEQNLNHDAMYWYRQDPGQGLRLIYYSQIVNDFQKGDIAEGYSVSREKKESFPLTVTSAQKNPTAFYLCASSIDRSGSPLHFGNGTRLTVT.

The gene calls are TRBV11-3 and TRBJ2-3, with D possibly being TRBD1 (6 bases). This CDR3 comprises 13 residues. V lost 5 bases, J lost 6 bases, and 12 bases lay in between. Germline CDR1 is SGHNT and CDR2 is YENEEA. CDR3 nucleotide sequence: TGTGCCAGCAGCAGGACAGAACCGGATACGCAGTATTTT. Amino acid sequence: CASSRTEPDTQYF.

CDR3 amino acids: CASSEQTYEQYF. The CDR3 DNA is TGTGCCAGCAGTGAACAGACCTACGAGCAGTACTTC. The V gene is TRBV6-1, the J gene TRBJ2-7; D is unclear. The CDR3 runs 12 residues. In germline, CDR1 is MNHNS, CDR2 SASEGT. The ends were cut back, 2 bases at V and 2 bases at J, with 4 bases in the middle.

The V call is TRBV10-3, the J call TRBJ1-2, with D possibly being TRBD1 (5 bases). The CDR3 has 11 amino acids. Germline V gives CDR1 ENHRY, CDR2 SYGVKD. Trimming pared 11 bases from V and 8 bases from J, leaving 15 bases between. The CDR3 loop is CAVGQLGGYTF. In DNA form, the CDR3 reads TGTGCCGTCGGACAATTGGGCGGCTACACCTTC.